The 22 T cell receptor beta chains below come from one sample, sequenced in a study of T cell changes during pregnancy in multiple sclerosis. Sequencing was performed with immunoSEQ multiplex PCR; in TCRdb, only in-frame clones are kept and a portion is missing. Of about 59,000 clones in the sample, 85% to 95% are singletons; the top ten hold approximately 2.5%. Sequencing was performed on CD8+ T cells from peripheral blood mononuclear cells, taken in the third trimester of pregnancy. The receptors were gathered from a female donor with multiple sclerosis, enrolled in a pregnancy study.

The CDR3 spells CASSYSLAGVADTQYF. As DNA, the CDR3 is TGTGCCAGCAGTTACTCACTAGCGGGAGTGGCAGATACGCAGTATTTT. The chain links TRBV6-5 to TRBJ2-3; 11 bases are a match to TRBD2. Germline CDR1 and CDR2: MNHEY and SVGAGI. V was clipped by 0 bases and J by 4 bases; unmatched bases: 3. The CDR3 spans 16 residues.

The table lists this clone with a count of one. V is TRBV27 and J is TRBJ1-2; D might be TRBD1 (6 bases). From germline, CDR1 is MNHEY and CDR2 SMNVEV (reference sequence). The CDR3 runs to 14 residues. The germline V and J ends were trimmed by 5 bases and 6 bases, with 16 bases remaining between them. CDR3 residues: CASSPLGGQNGYTF. The CDR3 coding sequence is TGTGCCAGCAGTCCTTTGGGGGGGCAGAATGGCTACACCTTC.

The V and J genes are TRBV5-8 and TRBJ1-1, with TRBD1 identical over 8 bases. Germline-derived CDR1 and CDR2 are SGHTS and YDEGEE. The CDR3 spans 13 residues. V dropped 8 bases and J dropped 1; count of bases not matched to a gene: 4. The CDR3 region has the DNA TGTGCCAGACGGACAGGGACGAACACTGAAGCTTTCTTT. Protein: CARRTGTNTEAFF.

This sequence joins TRBV7-2 and TRBJ2-5; unclear D gene. Germline CDR1 reads SGHTA; CDR2 reads FQGNSA. This CDR3 region has 13 residues. Between the trimmed V and J ends, which lost 6 bases and 4 bases, there was a span of 12 bases. The CDR3 region is CASRYYRPETQYF. CDR3 DNA sequence: TGTGCCAGCAGATATTATCGTCCAGAGACCCAGTACTTC.

The chain uses TRBV5-4 and TRBJ1-1, with D possibly being TRBD1 (6 bases). The CDR3 runs to 12 residues. The germline V gene has CDR1 SGHNT and CDR2 YYREEE (reference sequence). The ends were cut back, 2 bases at V and 7 bases at J, with 9 bases in the middle. DNA for the CDR3: TGTGCCAGCAGCTTCGGACAGCTTGAAGCTTTCTTT. This codes for CASSFGQLEAFF.

Only a few counts were recorded for this clone. CDR3 DNA: TGTGCCAGCAGCTTGACAGAGCTGACTGAAGCTTTCTTT. It specifies CASSLTELTEAFF. The rearrangement uses TRBV5-6 and TRBJ1-1, with no clear D. The CDR3 covers 13 residues. V lost 1 base and J 5 bases, leaving 9 bases between the germline ends. Germline CDR1 and CDR2: SGHDT and YYEEEE.

The V call is TRBV4-2, the J call TRBJ1-3; no firm D call. CDR1 is LGHNA, CDR2 YNFKEQ, per germline. V shed 0 bases and J shed 0 bases, with 6 bases lying between them. This CDR3 has 15 amino acids. The CDR3 sequence is CASSQDRSSGNTIYF. CDR3 DNA: TGTGCCAGCAGCCAAGACCGGTCCTCTGGAAACACCATATATTTT.

The rearrangement links TRBV19 to TRBJ2-1; 7 nucleotides match TRBD1. This CDR3 spans 13 amino acids. V dropped 5 bases and J dropped 6; count of bases not matched to a gene: 4. Looked up from germline, CDR1 is LNHDA and CDR2 is SQIVND (reference sequence). The CDR3 sequence: CASSLTGFNEQFF. The CDR3, as DNA: TGTGCCAGTAGTTTGACAGGGTTCAATGAGCAGTTCTTC. Full variable domain (missing parts from reference TRBV19 and TRBJ2-1): DGGITQSPKYLFRKEGQNVTLSCEQNLNHDAMYWYRQDPGQGLRLIYYSQIVNDFQKGDIAEGYSVSREKKESFPLTVTSAQKNPTAFYLCASSLTGFNEQFFGPGTRLTVL.

The chain links TRBV4-2 to TRBJ2-3, with D possibly matching TRBD2 (7 bases). CDR1 is LGHNA and CDR2 is YNFKEQ in the germline V gene. V lost 0 bases to trimming and J lost 4 bases, with 11 bases between them. The CDR3 loop spans 15 amino acids. CDR3 sequence reads: CASSQEGGEPDTQYF. CDR3 nucleotide sequence: TGTGCCAGCAGCCAAGAAGGGGGGGAGCCAGATACGCAGTATTTT.

The gene calls are TRBV4-1 and TRBJ2-7; 9 nucleotides match TRBD1. The CDR3 contains 15 residues. V trimming: 5 bases; J trimming: 5 bases; junction bases outside the gene matches: 10. Germline loops: CDR1 MGHRA, CDR2 YSYEKL. The CDR3 DNA reads TGCGCCAGCAGCGAACCCGGGACAGGGAGGAACGAGCAGTACTTC. It codes for CASSEPGTGRNEQYF.

The chain carries TRBV5-4 and TRBJ2-2, with D perhaps matching TRBD1 (5 bases). The CDR3 loop spans 15 amino acids. In germline, CDR1 is SGHNT, CDR2 YYREEE (reference sequence). V was clipped by 4 bases and J by 3 bases, with 13 bases between them. The CDR3 sequence is CASSGAGRYTGELFF. The CDR3 DNA sequence: TGTGCCAGCAGCGGGGCCGGGCGATACACCGGGGAGCTGTTTTTT.

This clone was detected only once. J is TRBJ2-7 and V is TRBV6-1; possible D gene TRBD2, 5 bases. The ends were cut back, 5 bases at V and 2 bases at J, with 10 bases in the middle. Germline values: CDR1 MNHNS, CDR2 SASEGT. The CDR3 has 13 residues. The CDR3, as DNA: TGTGCCAGCAGTAACGGAGGTACCTACGAGCAGTACTTC. Protein product: CASSNGGTYEQYF.

The chain couples TRBV7-6 to TRBJ2-3; 7 bases agree with TRBD1. V shed 2 bases and J 2 bases; nucleotides not matched to a gene: 4. CDR3 length equals 15 residues. Looked up from germline, CDR1 is SGHVS and CDR2 is FNYEAQ. DNA of the CDR3: TGTGCCAGCAGCTTAACAGGGGCGTACACAGATACGCAGTATTTT. Residues: CASSLTGAYTDTQYF.

This chain connects TRBV6-6 to TRBJ2-5; TRBD2 aligns across 11 bases. The CDR3 sequence is 15 residues long. The V gene's germline CDR1 is MNHNY and CDR2 SVGAGI (reference sequence). V shed 6 bases, J shed 0 bases, and the junction held 3 bases outside the gene matches. CDR3 coding DNA: TGTGCCAGCAGCAAGACTAGCGGGAACCAAGAGACCCAGTACTTC. Amino acid sequence: CASSKTSGNQETQYF.

V is TRBV6-1 and J is TRBJ2-7; D might be TRBD2 (6 bases). Looked up from germline, CDR1 is MNHNS and CDR2 is SASEGT. The CDR3 covers 11 residues. Deletions cut 3 bases from V and 7 bases from J, with 7 bases between. CDR3 sequence reads: CASSEEGEQYF. CDR3 coding DNA: TGTGCCAGCAGTGAGGAGGGAGAGCAGTACTTC.

The J gene is TRBJ2-7, the V gene TRBV2; no definite D call. Germline CDR1 is SNHLY and CDR2 is FYNNEI. The CDR3 covers 12 residues. Trimming shortened V by 8 bases and J by 2 bases, and 10 bases separated the two germline ends. The CDR3 here is CASQANTYEQYF. CDR3 nucleotides: TGTGCCAGCCAGGCCAATACCTACGAGCAGTACTTC.

The CDR3 loop is CASSLVSGTEAFF. The CDR3 bases are TGCGCCAGCAGCTTAGTGTCGGGCACTGAAGCTTTCTTT. The V call is TRBV5-1, the J call TRBJ1-1; D is uncertain. CDR1 and CDR2 (germline): SGHRS, YFSETQ. This CDR3 has 13 amino acids. Trimming left V 2 bases short and J 4 bases short, with 9 bases between.

J is TRBJ2-5 and V is TRBV6-6; 8 bases map to TRBD2. V dropped 6 bases and J dropped 4; count of bases not matched to a gene: 4. CDR1 is MNHNY and CDR2 is SVGAGI in the germline V gene (reference sequence). The CDR3 has 13 residues. CDR3 DNA sequence: TGTGCCAGCAGAGCCGGGACTAGAGAGACCCAGTACTTC. This translates into CASRAGTRETQYF.

The gene calls are TRBV5-5 and TRBJ1-5; D gene unclear. The V gene lost 0 bases and the J gene lost 5 bases, with 12 bases spanning the gap. CDR3 length: 15 amino acids. In germline, CDR1 is SGHKS, CDR2 YYEKEE (reference sequence). CDR3 sequence reads: CASSLAGSGDQPQHF. CDR3 nucleotide sequence: TGTGCCAGCAGCTTGGCCGGATCGGGAGATCAGCCCCAGCATTTT.

The V call is TRBV10-1, the J call TRBJ2-2; 7 nucleotides align to TRBD2. The germline V gene has CDR1 WNHNN and CDR2 SYGVQD (reference sequence). This CDR3 is built from 17 residues. With V trimmed by 2 bases and J by 1 base, 7 bases remained unmatched. CDR3 sequence (DNA): TGCGCCAGCAGTGAGGCTAGCGGCGGCCTGAACACCGGGGAGCTGTTTTTT. As protein: CASSEASGGLNTGELFF.

The V call is TRBV19, the J call TRBJ1-5, with no clear D. CDR1 is LNHDA, CDR2 SQIVND, per germline (reference sequence). Trimming removed 3 bases from V and 0 bases from J, with 9 bases in between. There are 15 residues in the CDR3. The CDR3 loop reads CASSISGFSNQPQHF. As DNA, the CDR3 is TGTGCCAGTAGTATTTCCGGGTTTAGCAATCAGCCCCAGCATTTT.

The chain links TRBV30 to TRBJ2-3; tentatively, D is TRBD1 (6 bases). V was clipped by 1 base and J by 1 base, with 6 bases between them. This CDR3 has 13 amino acids. The germline V gene has CDR1 GTSNPN and CDR2 SVGIG (reference sequence). CDR3 in amino acids: CAWSEGGTDTQYF. The CDR3 nucleotides read TGTGCCTGGAGTGAGGGGGGCACAGATACGCAGTATTTT.